What follows are 22 T cell receptor beta chains derived from one specimen sequenced in a study of blood T cells in healthy people across ages. Primers used in a second PCR of about 6 to 11 cycles were a sample-barcoded 5' primer and a J-beta primer mix. TCRdb itself ran the 5' RACE reads through MiXCR, one entry per CDR3 protein. This sample carries some 1,000,000 distinct CDR3 sequences, around 25% of them seen once, and the ten largest clones take 0.65% to 0.75%. This sample was also put to use in a study of T cells of mothers and their children.

Source material: blood. The receptor source for this set is a girl aged 2-10 years in good health.

This clonotype was seen a handful of times. The chain links TRBV12-3 or TRBV12-4 to TRBJ1-1; D might be TRBD1 (6 bases). Trimming removed 6 bases at V and 6 bases at J, with 17 bases between. The CDR3 is 14 residues long. Written as DNA, the CDR3 is TGTGCCAGCAGCGACCCAGGGGTAGGGTCTGAAGCTTTCTTT. Translation: CASSDPGVGSEAFF.

DNA of the CDR3: TGTGCCAGCCATGGGGCCCCTGGGGCCTACAATGAGCAGTTCTTC. It translates to CASHGAPGAYNEQFF. The V call is TRBV11-2, the J call TRBJ2-1; possibly TRBD1 for D (5 bases). Trimming cost V 8 bases and J 2 bases, with 16 bases left between them. This CDR3 is 15 amino acids long. CDR1 is SGHAT and CDR2 is FQNNGV in the germline V gene.

The chain is built from TRBV11-2 and TRBJ2-7; perhaps TRBD2 as D (5 bases). CDR1 is SGHAT, CDR2 FQNNGV, per germline. The CDR3 extends over 13 amino acids. The V end was cut by 5 bases, the J end by 4 bases, with 12 bases between. CDR3 protein: CASSASRTYEQYF. As DNA, the CDR3 is TGTGCCAGCAGCGCGAGCCGGACTTACGAGCAGTACTTC.

This clonotype came up a few times. This chain links TRBV3-1 with TRBJ2-5, with 8 bases identical to TRBD2. The DNA matches TRBJ2-7 better at its end, which makes the J call doubtful. CDR1 is LGHDT, CDR2 YNNKEL, per germline (reference sequence). The CDR3 contains 15 residues. CDR3 bases: TGTGCCAGCAGCCGGGAGAGCGGGAGTTTTTACGAGCAGTACTTC. Its translation: CASSRESGSFYEQYF.

This clonotype was recorded a few times. The V call is TRBV20-1, the J call TRBJ2-5; D remains ambiguous. The J call is uncertain, as TRBJ2-1 better fits the DNA end. The germline V gene has CDR1 DFQATT and CDR2 SNEGSKA (reference sequence). The CDR3 covers 13 residues. In DNA, the CDR3 is TGCAGTGCTAGTGAGATAGATTCCAGTGAGCAGTTCTTC. Translating it yields CSASEIDSSEQFF.

There are many counts of this clonotype. This rearrangement joins TRBV5-8 to TRBJ2-3; weak D call: TRBD1 (5 bases). V lost 3 bases to trimming and J lost 4 bases, with 18 bases between them. Germline loops: CDR1 SGHTS, CDR2 YDEGEE. The CDR3 contains 16 residues. The CDR3 spells CASSSGQPKFSDTQYF. CDR3 nucleotides: TGTGCCAGCAGCTCAGGACAACCGAAATTCTCAGATACGCAGTATTTT. The full variable domain, with the rest looked up from reference TRBV5-8 and TRBJ2-3, is EAGVTQSPTHLIKTRGQQATLRCSPISGHTSVYWYQQALGLGLQFLLWYDEGEERNRGNFPPRFSGRQFPNYSSELNVNALELEDSALYLCASSSGQPKFSDTQYFGPGTRLTVL.

This chain connects TRBV12-3 or TRBV12-4 to TRBJ2-1; perhaps D is TRBD1 or TRBD2 (10 bases each). V was clipped by 1 base and J by 7 bases, with 17 bases between them. The CDR3 has 16 amino acids. The CDR3 DNA reads TGTGCCAGCAGTTTAGAACTAGCGGGACAGGGGAATGAGCAGTTCTTC. It yields the protein CASSLELAGQGNEQFF.

The chain is built from TRBV12-3 or TRBV12-4 and TRBJ2-1; D gene ambiguous. The J call may be in error: the DNA end matches TRBJ2-5 better. This CDR3 region has 13 residues. The CDR3 here is CASSLLDEQTQYF. CDR3 nucleotides: TGTGCCAGCAGTTTACTTGATGAACAGACCCAGTACTTC.

The chain couples TRBV20-1 to TRBJ1-2, with D possibly matching TRBD1 (6 bases). This CDR3 spans 14 amino acids. The ends were cut back, 0 bases at V and 4 bases at J, with 12 bases in the middle. Per germline, CDR1 DFQATT and CDR2 SNEGSKA (reference sequence). CDR3 sequence: CSARDQAGAYGYTF. CDR3 coding DNA: TGCAGTGCTAGAGATCAAGCAGGGGCCTATGGCTACACCTTC.

With regard to this clonotype: Sequence at one end of the junction differs from germline and may be a read error. The V call is TRBV5-1, the J call TRBJ2-5; 7 nucleotides align to TRBD1. Germline V CDR1 and CDR2: SGHRS, YFSETQ. This CDR3 spans 13 amino acids. The CDR3 loop is CSSRGTDQETQYF. CDR3 in DNA: TGCTCCAGCAGAGGGACAGATCAAGAGACCCAGTACTTC.

The chain joins TRBV20-1 to TRBJ2-5; a possible D gene is TRBD1 (6 bases). V lost 0 bases and J lost 2, with 22 bases in between. CDR3 length equals 18 residues. CDR1 and CDR2 (germline): DFQATT, SNEGSKA (reference sequence). The CDR3 nucleotides read TGCAGTGCTAGAGATTGCAGGTTAGGGCCAGGGGCACAAGAGACCCAGTACTTC. It yields the protein CSARDCRLGPGAQETQYF.

The chain carries TRBV9 and TRBJ2-3, with 8 bases aligning to TRBD2. The CDR3 extends over 15 amino acids. Germline CDR1 SGDLS, CDR2 YYNGEE. V shed 2 bases, J shed 2 bases, and the junction held 4 bases outside the gene matches. CDR3 sequence reads: CASSVFSGITDTQYF. The CDR3 bases are TGTGCCAGCAGCGTTTTTAGCGGGATCACAGATACGCAGTATTTT.

The rearrangement joins TRBV7-2 to TRBJ1-2, with 8 nucleotides matching TRBD1. With V trimmed by 2 bases and J by 4 bases, 3 bases remained unmatched. The length of the CDR3 is 14 residues. Germline CDR1 reads SGHTA; CDR2 reads FQGNSA. The CDR3 region has the DNA TGTGCCAGCAGCTTAAACGGACAGGGCTATGGCTACACCTTC. This gives the protein CASSLNGQGYGYTF.

This clonotype was detected ten times or more. The gene calls are TRBV28 and TRBJ2-5, with D possibly being TRBD1 (6 bases). The CDR3 has 15 amino acids. Germline CDR1 MDHEN, CDR2 SYDVKM. V lost 5 bases, J lost 4 bases, and 17 bases lay in between. The CDR3: CASSQLGQLGETQYF. The CDR3 DNA sequence: TGTGCCAGCAGTCAACTAGGACAGCTCGGAGAGACCCAGTACTTC.

The genes are TRBV5-1 and TRBJ1-3; D may be TRBD1 (6 bases). CDR1 is SGHRS and CDR2 is YFSETQ in the germline V gene. The CDR3 length is 15 residues. The V end was cut by 4 bases, the J end by 0 bases, with 11 bases between. The CDR3, as DNA: TGCGCCAGCAGCGTTGGACAGAGCTCTGGAAACACCATATATTTT. This encodes CASSVGQSSGNTIYF.

This sequence joins TRBV10-3 and TRBJ2-3; D may be TRBD2 (5 bases). CDR1 is ENHRY, CDR2 SYGVKD, per germline. This CDR3 has 14 amino acids. V dropped 6 bases and J dropped 5 bases, with 15 bases sitting between them. Here the CDR3 DNA reads TGTGCCATCAGGCTGGGTGGAGGAATAGATACGCAGTATTTT. Its translation is CAIRLGGGIDTQYF.

This clonotype was found a few times. This sequence joins TRBV6-5 and TRBJ2-6; D is unresolved. This CDR3 is built from 20 residues. With 1 base removed from V and 4 bases from J, the gap between germline ends came to 23 bases. Per germline, CDR1 MNHEY and CDR2 SVGAGI. The CDR3 protein is CASSYYITANVNSGANVLTF. DNA for the CDR3: TGTGCCAGCAGTTACTATATAACAGCTAATGTAAACTCCGGGGCCAACGTCCTGACTTTC.

This clonotype has only a few counts. Likely a read error: the CDR3 ends without its conserved phenylalanine or tryptophan. V and J are TRBV29-1 and TRBJ2-7; 9 bases line up with TRBD2. V shed 4 bases and J 5 bases; nucleotides not matched to a gene: 9. This CDR3 spans 14 amino acids. Germline CDR1 and CDR2: SQVTM and ANQGSEA. The CDR3 DNA is TGCAGCGTTGCGACCGGGACTAGCTTCCACGAGCAGTACCTC. Amino acids: CSVATGTSFHEQYL.

V gene TRBV29-1 combines with J gene TRBJ2-1, with 10 nucleotides matching TRBD2. Germline-derived CDR1 and CDR2 are SQVTM and ANQGSEA. Trimming took 5 bases from V and 8 from J; bases not matched to a gene: 6. This CDR3 region has 13 residues. CDR3 sequence: CSVLASGSYEQFF. CDR3 nucleotides: TGCAGCGTTTTGGCTAGCGGGAGTTATGAGCAGTTCTTC.

Only a few counts were recorded for this clonotype. J is TRBJ1-1 and V is TRBV4-1, with 7 bases lining up with TRBD1. Germline CDR1 reads MGHRA; CDR2 reads YSYEKL. V dropped 0 bases and J dropped 2; count of bases not matched to a gene: 6. The CDR3 spans 16 residues. Written as DNA, the CDR3 is TGCGCCAGCAGCCAAGACCGACAGGGCCGAAACACTGAAGCTTTCTTT. Translation: CASSQDRQGRNTEAFF.

To note about this clonotype: A junction end diverges from the germline sequence, so it may reflect a read error. The chain recombines TRBV18 with TRBJ2-5; D is unclear. In germline, CDR1 is KGHSH, CDR2 LQKENI. The CDR3 is made up of 12 amino acids. DNA for the CDR3: TGTGCCAGTTCACCACCAAAAGAGACCCAGTACTTC. Translating gives CASSPPKETQYF.

CDR3 in DNA: TGTGCCAGCAGATCTGGCGGAGACACAGATACGCAGTATTTT. Protein product: CASRSGGDTDTQYF. J is TRBJ2-3 and V is TRBV28, with no clear D. Germline-derived CDR1 and CDR2 are MDHEN and SYDVKM. The V end lost 6 bases, the J end lost 2 bases, and 12 bases lay between the germline ends. CDR3 length equals 14 residues.